This T cell receptor beta chain is from a study of CD8 T cells in ankylosing spondylitis. V lost 0 bases and J 7 bases, leaving 7 bases between the germline ends. Germline CDR1 is LGHNA and CDR2 is YSLEER. The CDR3 covers 13 residues. TCRdb recomputed calls from the 5' RACE reads with MiXCR, one row per CDR3 protein. The sample has about 220,000 distinct CDR3 sequences; 7.3% are singletons. Only a few counts were recorded for this clonotype. The antigen is not known. Study-wide findings and caveats: Seemingly distinctive of ankylosing spondylitis blood was a TCR beta motif formed by eight highly homologous variants.

The chain carries TRBV4-3 and TRBJ2-1, with D possibly TRBD2 on 5 matching bases. This clonotype originated in a male donor with ankylosing spondylitis. Specimen: blood, either unsorted or a sorted T cell fraction (not recorded which). CDR3 nucleotides: TGCGCCAGCAGCCAAGATTCGGGGAATGAGCAGTTCTTC. Its protein product is CASSQDSGNEQFF.